Presented here are 11 T cell receptor beta chains from one specimen sequenced in a study of molecular identifiers for immune sequencing clone quantification. MiXCR, applied by TCRdb to the PCR reads, yields one record per CDR3 protein. The data hold about 500,000 distinct CDR3 sequences, with about 22% observed a single time. Sequenced sample: naive CD8+ T cells from blood, with Jurkat cell RNA spiked in. This sample's subset: FACS-sorted CD8+CD4-CCR7+CD45RA+ naive T cells. The receptor source for this set is a human donor in good health. Some libraries in this study had Jurkat cell RNA spiked in.

This clonotype was seen at least ten times. The rearrangement uses TRBV7-9 and TRBJ2-6; D unresolved. The CDR3 sequence is 16 residues long. V shed 0 bases and J shed 5 bases, with 11 bases lying between them. Germline loops: CDR1 SEHNR, CDR2 FQNEAQ (reference sequence). CDR3 bases: TGTGCCAGCAGCTTAGCGCTAAACGTGCGGGCCAACGTCCTGACTTTC. Translation: CASSLALNVRANVLTF.

The chain combines TRBV9 with TRBJ2-3; 7 bases agree with TRBD2. The germline CDR1 and CDR2 sequences are SGDLS and YYNGEE. This CDR3 has 14 amino acids. Trimming took 2 bases from V and 5 from J; bases not matched to a gene: 5. For the CDR3, the DNA is TGTGCCAGCAGCGTGGCGGGGGATGTAGATACGCAGTATTTT. Protein: CASSVAGDVDTQYF.

As concerns this clonotype: A read error is likely, as this CDR3 ends without the conserved phenylalanine or tryptophan. This sequence joins TRBV7-6 and TRBJ1-1; the D is unclear. Germline CDR1 reads SGHVS; CDR2 reads FNYEAQ. The V gene lost 0 bases and the J gene lost 6 bases, with 5 bases spanning the gap. This CDR3 spans 12 amino acids. This CDR3 is CASSLARSEAFL. The DNA for the CDR3 is TGTGCCAGCAGCTTAGCCAGGTCTGAAGCTTTCCTT.

This clonotype has ten or more counts. The V gene is TRBV28, the J gene TRBJ1-5; a possible D gene is TRBD1 (5 bases). Germline V gives CDR1 MDHEN, CDR2 SYDVKM. The CDR3 covers 15 residues. V gave up 6 bases and J gave up 1 base, with 13 bases separating them. The CDR3 coding sequence is TGTGCCAGCAGCATCCCCCGGGGGAGCAATCAGCCCCAGCATTTT. Amino acid sequence: CASSIPRGSNQPQHF.

V and J are TRBV12-3 or TRBV12-4 and TRBJ2-2; TRBD1 matches 8 bases. The CDR3 has 16 residues. Unmatched junction bases numbered 10, after V lost 5 bases and J lost 5 bases. The CDR3 spells CASSHPTGEVTGELFF. The DNA for the CDR3 is TGTGCCAGCAGTCATCCGACAGGGGAGGTGACCGGGGAGCTGTTTTTT.

This sequence joins TRBV7-9 and TRBJ2-2; D may be TRBD1 (5 bases). Trimming stripped 4 bases from V and 0 bases from J, with 21 bases between. The germline gives CDR1 SEHNR, CDR2 FQNEAQ (reference sequence). The CDR3 runs 19 residues. CDR3: CASSSLGSTAPPNTGELFF. The CDR3 region has the DNA TGTGCCAGCAGCTCATTGGGCTCGACAGCACCCCCGAACACCGGGGAGCTGTTTTTT.

To note about this clonotype: One base away lies a much larger clone, so this may be a sequencing read error. The J gene is TRBJ2-7, the V gene TRBV4-1, with a possible D match to TRBD1 (5 bases). This CDR3 has 13 residues. The V and J ends lost 5 bases and 2 bases respectively, with 10 bases between them. CDR1 and CDR2 (germline): MGHRA, YSYEKL. This chain's CDR3 is CASSLDNPYEQYF. CDR3 nucleotide sequence: TGCGCCAGCAGCTTGGACAACCCCTACGAGCAGTACTTC.

At least ten counts were recorded for this clonotype. V and J are TRBV4-3 and TRBJ1-5; TRBD1 aligns across 7 bases. The CDR3 is 19 residues long. V shed 0 bases and J 1 base; nucleotides not matched to a gene: 12. Germline lookup yields CDR1 LGHNA and CDR2 YSLEER. The CDR3 region has the DNA TGCGCCAGCAGCCAAGAAAGGGGTGACCGGGACAGAAGCAATCAGCCCCAGCATTTT. It encodes CASSQERGDRDRSNQPQHF.

Many counts were recorded for this clonotype. This sequence joins TRBV20-1 and TRBJ1-2; D is unresolved. The germline CDR1 and CDR2 sequences are DFQATT and SNEGSKA (reference sequence). The length of the CDR3 is 10 residues. Trimming shortened V by 5 bases and J by 8 bases, and 9 bases separated the two germline ends. The CDR3 is CSARIVGYTF. Here the CDR3 DNA reads TGCAGTGCTCGTATAGTAGGCTACACCTTC.

The chain joins TRBV29-1 to TRBJ2-3; 7 bases fit TRBD2. From germline, CDR1 is SQVTM and CDR2 ANQGSEA. Trimming removed 6 bases from V and 8 bases from J; junction bases left unmatched: 8. This CDR3 contains 12 residues. This chain's CDR3 is CSVLPAGVTQYF. Here the CDR3 DNA reads TGCAGCGTCCTGCCGGCGGGGGTTACGCAGTATTTT.

This clonotype was picked up a small number of times. V gene TRBV19 combines with J gene TRBJ2-7; weak D call: TRBD1 (6 bases). Germline CDR1 reads LNHDA; CDR2 reads SQIVND (reference sequence). The V gene lost 5 bases and the J gene lost 1 base, with 15 bases spanning the gap. The CDR3 covers 15 residues. Written as DNA, the CDR3 is TGTGCCAGTAGTCCCACCCAGGGGCCTTCCTACGAGCAGTACTTC. Protein: CASSPTQGPSYEQYF.